The table lists the clone carrying this T cell receptor (beta chain) with a few counts. The antigen remains undetermined. Per germline, CDR1 SNHLY and CDR2 FYNNEI. The CDR3 is 13 amino acids. This sample was included in a study of glioma-infiltrating T cells. The study, taken as a whole, reports: Very few CDR3 sequences were shared between tissue and blood. Gliomas, especially low-grade, showed above-expected tissue-blood divergence; non-neoplastic patients showed below.

TCR alpha and beta CDR3 regions were amplified from RNA using iRepertoire nested multiplex PCR. Tissue mRNA or PBMC total RNA, about 85-400 ng, went into one-step reverse transcription and amplification. TCRdb independently ran MiXCR on the multiplex PCR reads; one entry per CDR3 protein. The table has approximately 12,000 distinct CDR3 sequences, approximately 26% seen once. The sample comprised glioma tissue, nonneoplastic brain tissue, or PBMCs (not recorded which). This receptor was identified in a human donor with low-grade glioma or glioblastoma, undergoing nonglioma brain surgery, or in good health (not recorded which). The chain is built from TRBV2 and TRBJ1-1, with D hard to call. CDR3: CVRMGLENTEAFF. CDR3 DNA sequence: TGTGTAAGGATGGGGTTGGAGAACACTGAAGCTTTCTTT.